The present T cell receptor beta chain was sequenced within a study of OX40 agonist ivuxolimab in advanced cancers. Study overall: Patients received ivuxolimab, an intravenous treatment, every 2 weeks at 0.01 to 10 mg/kg.

The protocol was immunoSEQ multiplex PCR, while the TCRdb copy is restricted to in-frame clones and leaves out a portion. The data contain some 64,000 clones, roughly nine tenths of them singletons. On this clone itself: Its antigen is undetermined.

CDR3 size: 14 residues. Germline loops: CDR1 SGHRS, CDR2 YFSETQ. V lost 0 bases, J lost 0 bases, and 4 bases lay in between. Overall study findings and caveats: Among the least clonally expanded were partial responders at 0.1-3.0 mg/kg. Researchers did not establish what antigens the expanded peripheral T cells target.

This sequence originates from an adult with an advanced solid tumor such as melanoma, head and neck, liver or kidney cancer. The sequencing here drew on CD4+ or CD8+ T cells sorted from blood, taken in a trial of the OX40 agonist ivuxolimab. The chain is built from TRBV5-1 and TRBJ1-3, with D unclear. The CDR3 region is CASSLVSSGNTIYF. CDR3 bases: TGCGCCAGCAGCTTGGTTTCCTCTGGAAACACCATATATTTT.